Below are 27 T cell receptor beta chains sequenced from a single sample in a study of vaccination effects on CD4 cells after COVID-19. Before sequencing took place, the ViraFEST assay used viral peptide pools to expand antigen-specific CD4+ T cells. Researchers isolated CD4+ T cells once 9 to 11 days of culture had elapsed. Sequenced by immunoSEQ multiplex PCR; TCRdb stores in-frame clones only, minus some. The top ten hold roughly 12% of the sample, which has about 8,100 clones, 65% to 80% seen once. Their cognate antigens are unknown. The sample in question was CD4+ T cells from PBMCs cultured with HCoV-229E spike peptides, obtained before COVID-19 vaccination. These receptors all come from a human donor who received a COVID-19 vaccine.

The chain employs TRBV7-8 and TRBJ1-2; D is ambiguous. The germline gives CDR1 SGHVS, CDR2 FQNEAQ. V shed 1 base and J shed 0 bases, with 9 bases lying between them. CDR3 length equals 15 residues. The CDR3: CASSLGANANYGYTF. The CDR3, as DNA: TGTGCCAGCAGCTTAGGGGCGAACGCTAACTATGGCTACACCTTC.

The rearrangement uses TRBV10-3 and TRBJ1-6; D gene unclear. Germline CDR1 ENHRY, CDR2 SYGVKD. The V end was cut by 5 bases, the J end by 8 bases, with 16 bases between. The CDR3 covers 15 residues. DNA for the CDR3: TGTGCCATCAGTCGAACCGGTGGAGGAGATTCACCCCTCCACTTT. Encoded protein: CAISRTGGGDSPLHF.

The chain couples TRBV24-1 to TRBJ2-3, with 8 bases lining up with TRBD2. With V trimmed by 8 bases and J by 2 bases, 8 bases remained unmatched. The CDR3 covers 15 residues. Germline values: CDR1 KGHDR, CDR2 SFDVKD. The CDR3 region has the DNA TGTGCCACCATGGGCGCGGGGGGCCCCACAGATACGCAGTATTTT. Encoded protein: CATMGAGGPTDTQYF.

V usage is TRBV6-5 and J usage is TRBJ1-3, with 8 bases identical to TRBD1. CDR3 length equals 14 residues. Trimming at V came to 8 bases and at J to 5 bases, leaving 8 bases not matched to a gene. Germline CDR1 is MNHEY and CDR2 is SVGAGI. CDR3 DNA sequence: TGTGCCAGCGACAGGGGCCGTGACAGAAACACCATATATTTT. Translating gives CASDRGRDRNTIYF.

The V gene is TRBV10-2, the J gene TRBJ2-3; 9 bases match TRBD1. V shed 6 bases, J shed 6 bases, and the junction held 4 bases outside the gene matches. This CDR3 region has 13 residues. Germline CDR1 reads WSHSY; CDR2 reads SAAADI. The DNA of the CDR3 is TGCGCCAGCAGCCGACAGGGGGTGGATACGCAGTATTTT. Residues: CASSRQGVDTQYF.

The gene calls are TRBV21-1 and TRBJ2-7; the table's D call, TRBD2, has no DNA check behind it. TRBV21-1 is a pseudogene locus. CDR3 size: 15 residues. CDR3 amino acids: CASSRTSGRVYEQYF. DNA of the CDR3: TGTGCCAGCAGCAGGACTAGCGGGAGAGTATACGAGCAGTACTTC.

V is TRBV6-6 and J is TRBJ2-1, with 7 nucleotides matching TRBD1. Trimming cost V 5 bases and J 4 bases; bases outside gene matches: 8. CDR1 is MNHNY, CDR2 SVGAGI, per germline (reference sequence). This CDR3 region has 15 residues. DNA of the CDR3: TGTGCCAGCAGTCCGCGACAGGGAACTTACAATGAGCAGTTCTTC. It yields the protein CASSPRQGTYNEQFF.

This clone turned up a few times. The V and J genes are TRBV4-2 and TRBJ1-5, with unresolved D. Deletions cut 4 bases from V and 1 base from J, with 11 bases between. The germline gives CDR1 LGHNA, CDR2 YNFKEQ. The CDR3 has 15 residues. CDR3 nucleotides: TGTGCCAGCAGCCCGAACCTGGGGAGCAATCAGCCCCAGCATTTT. Translation gives CASSPNLGSNQPQHF.

This rearrangement joins TRBV6-5 to TRBJ2-1; D is undetermined. V dropped 8 bases and J dropped 7 bases, with 9 bases sitting between them. The CDR3 extends over 11 amino acids. Germline CDR1 MNHEY, CDR2 SVGAGI. CDR3 amino acids: CASAAKNEQFF. For the CDR3, the DNA is TGTGCCAGCGCGGCAAAGAATGAGCAGTTCTTC.

The rearrangement joins TRBV13 to TRBJ1-1, with D possibly matching TRBD1 (5 bases). The CDR3 spans 16 residues. Germline V gives CDR1 PRHDT, CDR2 FYEKMQ (reference sequence). The V end lost 5 bases, the J end lost 1 base, and 17 bases lay between the germline ends. CDR3 amino acids: CASSRTGVQGNTEAFF. CDR3 nucleotides: TGTGCCAGCAGCCGGACGGGGGTTCAGGGGAACACTGAAGCTTTCTTT.

The V and J genes are TRBV6-5 and TRBJ2-2, with D possibly TRBD2 on 5 matching bases. Germline-derived CDR1 and CDR2 are MNHEY and SVGAGI. The V gene lost 6 bases and the J gene lost 2 bases, with 10 bases spanning the gap. This CDR3 has 14 residues. This chain's CDR3 is CASSYDYNTGELFF. The CDR3 bases are TGTGCCAGCAGCTACGACTATAACACCGGGGAGCTGTTTTTT.

There are a few counts of this clone. CDR3 DNA: TGTGCCAGCAGCGTAGCAGGACAAGGGGTGAACACTGAAGCTTTCTTT. Its protein is CASSVAGQGVNTEAFF. The chain links TRBV9 to TRBJ1-1, with a weak D call TRBD1 (5 bases). The germline V gene encodes CDR1 SGDLS and CDR2 YYNGEE. The CDR3 runs to 16 residues. Trimming pared 0 bases from V and 0 bases from J, leaving 12 bases between.

The chain combines TRBV5-1 with TRBJ1-1; 9 bases agree with TRBD1. V was pared by 0 bases and J by 4 bases, with 10 bases of the junction left unmatched. The CDR3 spans 17 residues. Germline V CDR1 and CDR2: SGHRS, YFSETQ. The CDR3 is CASSLEGQGVGGTEAFF. DNA for the CDR3: TGCGCCAGCAGCTTGGAGGGACAGGGAGTAGGTGGCACTGAAGCTTTCTTT. Full variable domain (outside the CDR3, taken from reference TRBV5-1 and TRBJ1-1): KAGVTQTPRYLIKTRGQQVTLSCSPISGHRSVSWYQQTPGQGLQFLFEYFSETQRNKGNFPGRFSGRQFSNSRSEMNVSTLELGDSALYLCASSLEGQGVGGTEAFFGQGTRLTVV.

Within the sample, this clone is large. The chain is built from TRBV6-6 and TRBJ1-1; the D gene is possibly TRBD1 (5 bases). The germline gives CDR1 MNHNY, CDR2 SVGAGI (reference sequence). Trimming took 3 bases from V and 4 from J, leaving 18 bases between them. This CDR3 has 16 amino acids. The DNA for the CDR3 is TGTGCCAGCAGTTATTGCAGCCCCACAGGCTGCACTGAAGCTTTCTTT. The encoded protein is CASSYCSPTGCTEAFF.

The rearrangement links TRBV18 to TRBJ1-2; the D is unclear. Germline CDR1 is KGHSH and CDR2 is LQKENI. CDR3 length equals 11 residues. The V end was cut by 2 bases, the J end by 6 bases, with 4 bases between. CDR3 sequence reads: CASSPRDGYTF. CDR3 DNA: TGTGCCAGCTCACCAAGGGATGGCTACACCTTC.

This clone was observed once. The chain has TRBV15 and TRBJ2-1; no definite D call. Trimming took off 0 bases at V and 13 bases at J, with 13 bases between the two ends. This CDR3 region has 13 residues. Germline CDR1 and CDR2: LNHNV and YYDKDF (reference sequence). CDR3 residues: CATSRDYARRQFF. The CDR3 DNA reads as TGTGCCACCAGCAGAGATTACGCCCGGCGTCAGTTCTTC.

This clone was counted a single time. The chain uses TRBV6-5 and TRBJ2-4; D gene ambiguous. This CDR3 has 15 residues. V shed 2 bases and J shed 1 base, with 9 bases lying between them. Germline V lookup: CDR1 MNHEY, CDR2 SVGAGI. CDR3 DNA sequence: TGTGCCAGCAGTTACGGACGCAACGCCAAAAACATTCAGTACTTC. This sequence encodes CASSYGRNAKNIQYF.

CDR3 bases: TGTGCCAGCAGTGACCGGTGGGGGGGGCCTCAAGAGACCCAGTACTTC. This codes for CASSDRWGGPQETQYF. The chain combines TRBV25-1 with TRBJ2-5; D is possibly TRBD2 (7 bases). Germline CDR1 reads MGHDK; CDR2 reads SYGVNS. Trimming took off 3 bases at V and 2 bases at J, with 16 bases between the two ends. The CDR3 is made up of 16 amino acids.

This clone was recorded only once. One junction end disagrees with the germline gene, perhaps due to a read error. The chain carries TRBV4-1 and TRBJ2-7; 7 positions match TRBD2. This CDR3 is built from 15 residues. From germline, CDR1 is MGHRA and CDR2 YSYEKL. In DNA form, the CDR3 reads TGCGCCAGCAGCCAAGATAATTGGAGCGGGGTAGAGGTGCACTTC. It specifies CASSQDNWSGVEVHF.

The V and J genes are TRBV9 and TRBJ2-5; 9 positions match TRBD2. The germline CDR1 and CDR2 sequences are SGDLS and YYNGEE. This CDR3 is 15 amino acids long. Losses at the gene ends were 2 bases for V and 2 bases for J; bases not matched to a gene: 4. Written as DNA, the CDR3 is TGTGCCAGCAGCGTCGCGGGGGGGAGACAAGAGACCCAGTACTTC. The encoded protein is CASSVAGGRQETQYF.

This clone was seen a single time. V usage is TRBV30 and J usage is TRBJ2-3; D is ambiguous. This CDR3 contains 13 residues. Germline lookup yields CDR1 GTSNPN and CDR2 SVGIG (reference sequence). The ends were cut back, 5 bases at V and 2 bases at J, with 11 bases in the middle. The CDR3 here is CAWAARITDTQYF. CDR3 nucleotides: TGTGCCTGGGCGGCCAGGATCACAGATACGCAGTATTTT.

The chain employs TRBV7-8 and TRBJ1-1; 10 bases align to TRBD1. V lost 0 bases to trimming and J lost 9 bases; unmatched junction nucleotides: 4. The CDR3 contains 14 residues. Per the germline V gene, CDR1 is SGHVS and CDR2 is FQNEAQ. CDR3: CASSLAGTGVKAFF. CDR3 nucleotides: TGTGCCAGCAGCTTAGCGGGGACAGGGGTTAAAGCTTTCTTT.

This clone was seen only a few times. V gene TRBV3-1 (or the pseudogene TRBV3-2) combines with J gene TRBJ2-1; unclear D gene. The CDR3 spans 13 residues. The V gene's germline CDR1 is LGHDT and CDR2 YNNKEL (reference sequence). V dropped 4 bases and J dropped 0 bases, with 4 bases sitting between them. CDR3 coding DNA: TGTGCCAGCAGCCTGAGCTCCTACAATGAGCAGTTCTTC. Residues: CASSLSSYNEQFF.

The chain carries TRBV4-2 and TRBJ1-2; 8 bases line up with TRBD1. V was clipped by 6 bases and J by 6 bases; unmatched bases: 12. This CDR3 has 15 amino acids. Germline assignment: CDR1 LGHNA and CDR2 YNFKEQ. CDR3 residues: CASSGTGSRRDGYTF. CDR3 nucleotides: TGTGCCAGCAGTGGGACAGGCTCAAGACGGGATGGCTACACCTTC.

This clone was detected only a few times. The chain uses TRBV14 and TRBJ2-7; unclear D gene. Germline CDR1 is SGHDN and CDR2 is FVKESK. The CDR3 loop spans 14 amino acids. The V end lost 2 bases, the J end lost 3 bases, and 11 bases lay between the germline ends. The CDR3 region is CASSQSGIHYEQYF. In nucleotides, the CDR3 is TGTGCCAGCAGCCAATCTGGGATCCACTACGAGCAGTACTTC. Variable domain in full (rest from reference TRBV14 and TRBJ2-7): EAGVTQFPSHSVIEKGQTVTLRCDPISGHDNLYWYRRVMGKEIKFLLHFVKESKQDESGMPNNRFLAERTGGTYSTLKVQPAELEDSGVYFCASSQSGIHYEQYFGPGTRLTVT.

This clone came up once. The V gene is TRBV7-9, the J gene TRBJ2-1; 10 bases match TRBD2. Germline CDR1 SEHNR, CDR2 FQNEAQ (reference sequence). CDR3 length: 15 amino acids. V shed 5 bases, J shed 4 bases, and the junction held 5 bases outside the gene matches. The CDR3 reads CASSANSGGYNEQFF. DNA of the CDR3: TGTGCCAGCAGCGCGAATAGCGGGGGGTACAATGAGCAGTTCTTC.

The chain links TRBV18 to TRBJ2-2, with D unclear. In germline, CDR1 is KGHSH, CDR2 LQKENI. V was cut by 2 bases and J by 0 bases, with 1 base left in between. This CDR3 contains 13 residues. The CDR3: CASSPANTGELFF. The DNA of the CDR3 is TGTGCCAGCTCACCAGCGAACACCGGGGAGCTGTTTTTT.